This is a list of T cell receptor beta chains from one sample in a study of a mutant IDH1 vaccine in newly diagnosed glioma. Data came from immunoSEQ multiplex PCR; TCRdb stores just in-frame clones and leaves some out. The sample has approximately 80,000 clones; roughly nine tenths are singletons. No antigen has been identified for these receptors. The sequencing used PBMCs, collected from a glioma patient whose treatment included an IDH1 peptide vaccine. The origin of the receptors is a woman between 45 and 65 years old with glioma. Both conserved end residues are part of each CDR3. Each record gives: clone size, J gene, D gene, V gene, CDR3 DNA, CDR3 protein. The D gene is left open where the match is weak. The size entry is marked missing in some rows and otherwise reads once, few, many or a size class.

clone_size: .; j_call: TRBJ1-1; d_call: .; v_call: TRBV14; cdr3_nt: TGTGCCAGCAGCCCGCGAAGGGCCTGGGGGCTGACTGAAGCTTTCTTT; cdr3_aa: CASSPRRAWGLTEAFF
clone_size: .; j_call: TRBJ2-3; d_call: .; v_call: TRBV21-1; cdr3_nt: TGTGCCAGCAGCAAACCAGGACAGGGACGGGGCACAGATACGCAGTATTTT; cdr3_aa: CASSKPGQGRGTDTQYF
clone_size: .; j_call: TRBJ1-3; d_call: .; v_call: TRBV29-1; cdr3_nt: TGCAGCGCCCCTGAGGGTCACACCATATATTTT; cdr3_aa: CSAPEGHTIYF
clone_size: .; j_call: TRBJ2-1; d_call: .; v_call: TRBV7-2; cdr3_nt: TGTGCCAGCAGCTTAACAATTGAGCAGTTCTTC; cdr3_aa: CASSLTIEQFF
clone_size: few; j_call: TRBJ2-3; d_call: .; v_call: TRBV7-9; cdr3_nt: TGTGCCACGGTAGGAGTCCCAGATACGCAGTATTTT; cdr3_aa: CATVGVPDTQYF
clone_size: .; j_call: TRBJ1-6; d_call: TRBD1; v_call: TRBV25-1; cdr3_nt: TGTGCCAGCAGTGAATTAACAGGGGCCTCACCCCTCCACTTT; cdr3_aa: CASSELTGASPLHF
clone_size: .; j_call: TRBJ2-7; d_call: .; v_call: TRBV9; cdr3_nt: TGTGCCAGCAGCATACACTACGGACAGAAGTACGAGCAGTACTTC; cdr3_aa: CASSIHYGQKYEQYF
clone_size: once; j_call: TRBJ1-4; d_call: TRBD1; v_call: TRBV29-1; cdr3_nt: TGCAGCGTAAACCAGGGGGCCAGGCGTGAAAAACTGTTTTTT; cdr3_aa: CSVNQGARREKLFF
clone_size: .; j_call: TRBJ2-5; d_call: .; v_call: TRBV5-3; cdr3_nt: TGTGCCAGCAGCTTGGAGGGCAACCAAGAGACCCAGTACTTC; cdr3_aa: CASSLEGNQETQYF
clone_size: .; j_call: TRBJ2-7; d_call: .; v_call: TRBV2; cdr3_nt: TGTGCCAGCAGTGCGGTTTGGGCCTACGAGCAGTACTTC; cdr3_aa: CASSAVWAYEQYF
clone_size: .; j_call: TRBJ2-7; d_call: TRBD1; v_call: TRBV27; cdr3_nt: TGTGCCAGCAGTTTATCCTCGGGGCACAGGGGGCTATACGAGCAGTACTTC; cdr3_aa: CASSLSSGHRGLYEQYF
clone_size: .; j_call: TRBJ1-2; d_call: TRBD1; v_call: TRBV11-2; cdr3_nt: TGTGCCAGCAGCTTGTCCAGGGGGGCATATGGCTACACCTTC; cdr3_aa: CASSLSRGAYGYTF
clone_size: once; j_call: TRBJ2-2; d_call: .; v_call: TRBV5-1; cdr3_nt: TGCGCCAGCAGCTTTGGGACCTTTGGCGGGGAGCTGTTTTTT; cdr3_aa: CASSFGTFGGELFF
clone_size: .; j_call: TRBJ2-7; d_call: .; v_call: TRBV10-1; cdr3_nt: TGCGCCAGCAGTGAGAGAGGGGTCCCCTCCTACGAGCAGTACTTC; cdr3_aa: CASSERGVPSYEQYF
clone_size: .; j_call: TRBJ1-2; d_call: .; v_call: TRBV9; cdr3_nt: TGTGCCAGCAGCGTCAGTCGGGGCAGGCAACATGGCTACACCTTC; cdr3_aa: CASSVSRGRQHGYTF
clone_size: .; j_call: TRBJ1-2; d_call: .; v_call: TRBV28; cdr3_nt: TGTGCCAGCAGTTTCGGACAGAACTATGGCTACACCTTC; cdr3_aa: CASSFGQNYGYTF
clone_size: .; j_call: TRBJ1-2; d_call: TRBD1; v_call: TRBV27; cdr3_nt: TGTGCCAGCAGTTTACAGGGGGAAGGTTTCTATGGCTACACCTTC; cdr3_aa: CASSLQGEGFYGYTF
clone_size: .; j_call: TRBJ2-7; d_call: TRBD1; v_call: TRBV5-5; cdr3_nt: TGTGCCAGCAGCATGGGGGACAGGGTTAACGAGCAGTACTTC; cdr3_aa: CASSMGDRVNEQYF
clone_size: .; j_call: TRBJ2-5; d_call: .; v_call: TRBV20-1; cdr3_nt: TGCAGTGCTCAGCGGGAAGAGACCCAGTACTTC; cdr3_aa: CSAQREETQYF
clone_size: .; j_call: TRBJ2-3; d_call: .; v_call: TRBV27; cdr3_nt: TGTGCCAGCAGGAGAACGCCCTTCGGGTCCACAGATACGCAGTATTTT; cdr3_aa: CASRRTPFGSTDTQYF
clone_size: .; j_call: TRBJ2-3; d_call: TRBD2; v_call: TRBV5-1; cdr3_nt: TGCGCCAGCAGCAATACCGGACTAGCGGGGAAACAGTCTAGCACAGATACGCAGTATTTT; cdr3_aa: CASSNTGLAGKQSSTDTQYF
clone_size: .; j_call: TRBJ1-1; d_call: TRBD1; v_call: TRBV5-6; cdr3_nt: TGTGCCAGCAGCAGGGACAGGGAATTCATGAACACTGAAGCTTTCTTT; cdr3_aa: CASSRDREFMNTEAFF
clone_size: .; j_call: TRBJ2-7; d_call: .; v_call: TRBV10-3; cdr3_nt: TGTGCCATCAGTGCGAGGACGACCGACTCCTACGAGCAGTACTTC; cdr3_aa: CAISARTTDSYEQYF
clone_size: .; j_call: TRBJ2-7; d_call: TRBD2; v_call: TRBV6-1; cdr3_nt: TGTGCCAGCTTAAGACTAGCGGGAGTCCACGAGCAGTACTTC; cdr3_aa: CASLRLAGVHEQYF
clone_size: .; j_call: TRBJ2-2; d_call: .; v_call: TRBV19; cdr3_nt: TGTGCCAGTACCCAGTACACCGGGGAGCTGTTTTTT; cdr3_aa: CASTQYTGELFF
clone_size: .; j_call: TRBJ2-2; d_call: TRBD2; v_call: TRBV9; cdr3_nt: TGTGCCAGCAGTGGACTAGCGGGAAACACCGGGGAGCTGTTTTTT; cdr3_aa: CASSGLAGNTGELFF
clone_size: .; j_call: TRBJ2-3; d_call: TRBD2; v_call: TRBV28; cdr3_nt: TGTGCCAGCAGCCCCAATCGGGGGGTAGATACGCAGTATTTT; cdr3_aa: CASSPNRGVDTQYF
clone_size: .; j_call: TRBJ2-7; d_call: .; v_call: TRBV19; cdr3_nt: TGTGCCAGTAGGGATAGCGGAGGCCCCTCCTACGAGCAGTACTTC; cdr3_aa: CASRDSGGPSYEQYF
clone_size: .; j_call: TRBJ2-7; d_call: TRBD1; v_call: TRBV25-1; cdr3_nt: TGTGCCAGCAGTGCCGGGACAGGCTACGAGCAGTACTTC; cdr3_aa: CASSAGTGYEQYF
clone_size: once; j_call: TRBJ2-3; d_call: .; v_call: TRBV6-6; cdr3_nt: TGTGCCAGCAGTTACCCGGCGGGAAGCACAGATACGCAGTATTTT; cdr3_aa: CASSYPAGSTDTQYF
clone_size: .; j_call: TRBJ2-1; d_call: TRBD2; v_call: TRBV11-1; cdr3_nt: TGTGCCAGCAGCAGAACGACTAGCGGGATTGAGCAGTTCTTC; cdr3_aa: CASSRTTSGIEQFF
clone_size: .; j_call: TRBJ2-7; d_call: .; v_call: TRBV12-5; cdr3_nt: TGTGCTAGTGGTTTGGTCCACCCTGGGAACTACGAGCAGTACTTC; cdr3_aa: CASGLVHPGNYEQYF
clone_size: .; j_call: TRBJ2-1; d_call: .; v_call: TRBV4-1; cdr3_nt: TGCGCCAGCAGCCAAAGCTTCGTGGGAGTCAATGAGCAGTTCTTC; cdr3_aa: CASSQSFVGVNEQFF
clone_size: .; j_call: TRBJ1-3; d_call: TRBD1; v_call: TRBV18; cdr3_nt: TGTGCCAGCTCACCGGTACAGGGGTCAACAGGAAACACCATATATTTT; cdr3_aa: CASSPVQGSTGNTIYF
clone_size: .; j_call: TRBJ2-1; d_call: .; v_call: TRBV29-1; cdr3_nt: TGCAGCGTTGAGAGAGGCCTGAACAATGAGCAGTTCTTC; cdr3_aa: CSVERGLNNEQFF
clone_size: .; j_call: TRBJ1-3; d_call: .; v_call: TRBV18; cdr3_nt: TGTGCCAGCTCACCGGGTTCTTTCGTGAGAAACACCATATATTTT; cdr3_aa: CASSPGSFVRNTIYF
clone_size: .; j_call: TRBJ2-1; d_call: .; v_call: TRBV7-9; cdr3_nt: TGTGCCAGCAGCTTTTCCTACAATGAGCAGTTCTTC; cdr3_aa: CASSFSYNEQFF
clone_size: .; j_call: TRBJ2-2; d_call: .; v_call: TRBV30; cdr3_nt: TGTGCCTGGAGTGGGTTTTGGGGTGGGGAGCTGTTTTTT; cdr3_aa: CAWSGFWGGELFF
clone_size: few; j_call: TRBJ1-1; d_call: TRBD1; v_call: TRBV4-1; cdr3_nt: TGCGCCAGCAGCCTGGGAGGGGGCATGAACACTGAAGCTTTCTTT; cdr3_aa: CASSLGGGMNTEAFF
clone_size: .; j_call: TRBJ1-2; d_call: TRBD1; v_call: TRBV6-5; cdr3_nt: TGTGCCAGCAGTTGGGACAGGGGGTACTATGGCTACACCTTC; cdr3_aa: CASSWDRGYYGYTF
clone_size: .; j_call: TRBJ1-2; d_call: TRBD1; v_call: TRBV6-1; cdr3_nt: TGTGCCAGCAGTGAAGGGACAGGGGGCGAGAAAGGCTACACCTTC; cdr3_aa: CASSEGTGGEKGYTF
clone_size: .; j_call: TRBJ2-5; d_call: .; v_call: TRBV9; cdr3_nt: TGTGCCAGCAGCGTAGCTCGCGGGGCGCGCGGCGAAAAAGAGACCCAGTACTTC; cdr3_aa: CASSVARGARGEKETQYF
clone_size: .; j_call: TRBJ1-1; d_call: TRBD1; v_call: TRBV2; cdr3_nt: TGTGCCAGCAGTGAACGGGGACAGATGAACACTGAAGCTTTCTTT; cdr3_aa: CASSERGQMNTEAFF
clone_size: .; j_call: TRBJ1-1; d_call: .; v_call: TRBV5-5; cdr3_nt: TGTGCCAGCAGCTTGGGCCTGAGGGGGACTGAAGCTTTCTTT; cdr3_aa: CASSLGLRGTEAFF
clone_size: .; j_call: TRBJ1-1; d_call: TRBD1; v_call: TRBV5-4; cdr3_nt: TGTGCCAGCAGCTTGGGGGGGACAGGGGAAGCTTTCTTT; cdr3_aa: CASSLGGTGEAFF